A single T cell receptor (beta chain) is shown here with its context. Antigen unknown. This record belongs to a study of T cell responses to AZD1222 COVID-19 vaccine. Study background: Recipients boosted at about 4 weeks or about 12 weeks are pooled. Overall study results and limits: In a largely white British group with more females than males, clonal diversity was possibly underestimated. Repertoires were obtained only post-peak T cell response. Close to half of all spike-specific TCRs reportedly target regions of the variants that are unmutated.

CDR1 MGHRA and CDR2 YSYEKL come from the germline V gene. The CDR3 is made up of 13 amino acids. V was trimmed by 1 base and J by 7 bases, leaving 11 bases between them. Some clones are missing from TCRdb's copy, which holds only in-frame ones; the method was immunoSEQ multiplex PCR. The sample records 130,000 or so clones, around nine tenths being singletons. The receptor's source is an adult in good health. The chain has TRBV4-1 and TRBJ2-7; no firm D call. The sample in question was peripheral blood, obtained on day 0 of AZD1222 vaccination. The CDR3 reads CASSQGLLVEQYF. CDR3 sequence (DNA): TGCGCCAGCAGCCAAGGGCTCTTAGTGGAGCAGTACTTC.